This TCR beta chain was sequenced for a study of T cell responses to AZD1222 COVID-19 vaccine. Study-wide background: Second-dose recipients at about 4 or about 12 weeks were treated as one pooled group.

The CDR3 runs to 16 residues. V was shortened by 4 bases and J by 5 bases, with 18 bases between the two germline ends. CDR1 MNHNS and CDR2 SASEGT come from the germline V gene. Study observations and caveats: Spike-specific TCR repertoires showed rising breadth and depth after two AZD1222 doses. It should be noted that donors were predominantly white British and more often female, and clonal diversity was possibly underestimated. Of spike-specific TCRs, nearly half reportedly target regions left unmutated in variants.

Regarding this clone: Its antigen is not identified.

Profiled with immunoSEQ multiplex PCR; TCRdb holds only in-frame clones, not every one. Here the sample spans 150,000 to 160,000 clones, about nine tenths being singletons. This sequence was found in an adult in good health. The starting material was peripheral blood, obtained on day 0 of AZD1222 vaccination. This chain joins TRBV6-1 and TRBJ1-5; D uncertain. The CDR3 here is CASSASVGPNDQPQHF. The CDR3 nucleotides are TGTGCCAGCAGTGCTTCCGTAGGGCCTAACGATCAGCCCCAGCATTTT.